This T cell receptor (beta chain) was captured in a study of blood T cell repertoires in COVID-19. On the study more broadly: From the United States, Italy and Spain came samples of acute and convalescent COVID-19. The cDNA or gDNA used as material had been derived from T cells, B-cell-depleted T cells, or PBMCs.

Using immunoSEQ multiplex PCR, the repertoire was profiled, and TCRdb retains in-frame clones only, with some absent. Among some 170,000 clones listed, 75% to 90% were seen once. The CDR3 runs 15 residues. The germline gives CDR1 LGHDT, CDR2 YNNKEL (reference sequence). The J segment lost 3 bases and the V segment lost 3 bases, leaving 4 bases of the junction unmatched. V is TRBV3-1 (or the pseudogene TRBV3-2) and J is TRBJ1-2; 10 positions match TRBD1. The sequencing input was peripheral blood. The receptor was derived from an older woman with acute or convalescent COVID-19. Here the CDR3 DNA reads TGTGCCAGCAGCCACCGGACAGGGGGACACTATGGCTACACCTTC. It codes for CASSHRTGGHYGYTF.